These 24 T cell receptor beta chains came from one sample sequenced in a study of blood T cell repertoires in COVID-19. TCRdb's table, derived via immunoSEQ multiplex PCR, lists solely in-frame clones and lacks some. The sample includes some 250,000 clones, more than 80% of them seen just once. Material: peripheral blood. All receptors derive from a young man who had recovered from COVID-19.

The rearrangement joins TRBV2 to TRBJ2-3, with 8 bases that match TRBD1. The CDR3 is 14 amino acids. The J segment lost 0 bases and the V segment lost 6 bases, leaving 2 bases of the junction unmatched. From germline, CDR1 is SNHLY and CDR2 FYNNEI. CDR3 bases: TGTGCCAGCAGGGACAGGGTTAGCACAGATACGCAGTATTTT. Amino acid sequence: CASRDRVSTDTQYF.

The rearrangement joins TRBV6-5 to TRBJ2-1; tentative D call: TRBD1 (6 bases). The CDR3 spans 14 residues. Germline CDR1 reads MNHEY; CDR2 reads SVGAGI. The ends were cut back, 8 bases at V and 0 bases at J, with 11 bases in the middle. The CDR3 DNA follows: TGTGCCAGCTTCTCGGACAGCTCCTACAATGAGCAGTTCTTC. Protein product: CASFSDSSYNEQFF.

The chain joins TRBV3-1 (or the pseudogene TRBV3-2) to TRBJ2-3, with TRBD2 identical over 9 bases. The V gene end was trimmed by 2 bases and the J gene end by 3 bases; junction bases not matched to a gene: 9. The CDR3 runs to 17 residues. In germline, CDR1 is LGHDT, CDR2 YNNKEL (reference sequence). The CDR3 DNA sequence: TGTGCCAGCAGCCAAAATCTAGCGGGGCACGGGACAGATACGCAGTATTTT. This gives the protein CASSQNLAGHGTDTQYF.

V and J are TRBV27 and TRBJ1-1; 7 bases line up with TRBD1. The V gene's germline CDR1 is MNHEY and CDR2 SMNVEV (reference sequence). The CDR3 extends over 14 amino acids. After removal of 4 bases from V and 6 bases from J, the junction contained 8 bases not matched to a gene. The CDR3 reads CASSSPTGIPEAFF. The CDR3 DNA sequence: TGTGCCAGCAGTTCCCCGACAGGGATCCCTGAAGCTTTCTTT.

V gene TRBV30 combines with J gene TRBJ1-5, with D maybe TRBD1 (6 bases). CDR3 length: 15 amino acids. With 3 bases removed from V and 2 bases from J, the gap between germline ends came to 14 bases. Germline V gives CDR1 GTSNPN, CDR2 SVGIG (reference sequence). As DNA, the CDR3 is TGTGCCTGGAGGGGAACAGGGACCGGCAATCAGCCCCAGCATTTT. Translation: CAWRGTGTGNQPQHF.

The chain carries TRBV4-1 and TRBJ2-2, with TRBD2 matching 8 bases. CDR3 size: 16 residues. CDR1 is MGHRA and CDR2 is YSYEKL in the germline V gene. V shed 4 bases and J 5 bases; nucleotides not matched to a gene: 9. CDR3 bases: TGCGCCAGCAGCCCGCCCGGGGGGGCTTATACCGGGGAGCTGTTTTTT. Protein product: CASSPPGGAYTGELFF.

This rearrangement joins TRBV11-3 to TRBJ1-1; TRBD1 matches 10 bases. The germline gives CDR1 SGHNT, CDR2 YENEEA. V lost 6 bases and J lost 8; bases outside the gene matches: 9. The length of the CDR3 is 14 residues. The CDR3 loop reads CASSPRQGASEAFF. The CDR3 bases are TGTGCCAGCAGTCCACGACAGGGGGCATCGGAAGCTTTCTTT.

This sequence joins TRBV19 and TRBJ1-5; D is undetermined. Deletions cut 5 bases from V and 6 bases from J, with 17 bases between. Germline CDR1 LNHDA, CDR2 SQIVND (reference sequence). The CDR3 runs 15 residues. Written as DNA, the CDR3 is TGTGCCAGTAGTCCGACGGAGGGATCAGGTCAGCCCCAGCATTTT. Translation: CASSPTEGSGQPQHF.

This chain connects TRBV7-9 to TRBJ1-1, with 8 nucleotides matching TRBD1. CDR1 and CDR2 (germline): SEHNR, FQNEAQ (reference sequence). The CDR3 consists of 14 residues. J gave up 9 bases and V 5 bases, and 11 bases lay outside the gene matches. The CDR3 nucleotides read TGTGCCAGCAGCCCCCTGGGACAGGAGCGACAAGCTTTCTTT. It specifies CASSPLGQERQAFF.

This clone was recorded once. V is TRBV5-6 and J is TRBJ1-5, with a possible D match to TRBD1 (6 bases). The V end was cut by 2 bases, the J end by 3 bases, with 9 bases between. The germline V gene encodes CDR1 SGHDT and CDR2 YYEEEE. This CDR3 is 14 amino acids long. The CDR3 loop reads CASSLGQNNQPQHF. The CDR3 region has the DNA TGTGCCAGCAGCTTAGGACAGAACAATCAGCCCCAGCATTTT.

The rearrangement joins TRBV11-2 to TRBJ1-1; tentatively, D is TRBD1 (6 bases). CDR1 and CDR2 from the germline V gene are SGHAT and FQNNGV. The CDR3 runs to 19 residues. The V end lost 6 bases, the J end lost 3 bases, and 29 bases lay between the germline ends. CDR3 residues: CASRPTVLAQGGGDTEAFF. The CDR3 DNA reads as TGTGCCAGCAGACCGACCGTGCTCGCTCAGGGAGGGGGGGACACTGAAGCTTTCTTT.

The genes are TRBV3-1 (or the pseudogene TRBV3-2) and TRBJ2-1; D not certain. CDR1 is LGHDT, CDR2 YNNKEL, per germline (reference sequence). CDR3 length: 11 amino acids. V was shortened by 4 bases and J by 4 bases, with 2 bases between the two germline ends. CDR3 DNA: TGTGCCAGCAGCCTATACAATGAGCAGTTCTTC. This codes for CASSLYNEQFF.

The chain is built from TRBV19 and TRBJ2-7, with TRBD1 matching 9 bases. Losses at the gene ends were 8 bases for V and 2 bases for J; bases not matched to a gene: 7. The CDR3 runs 14 residues. Germline V gives CDR1 LNHDA, CDR2 SQIVND (reference sequence). The CDR3 loop reads CASHRTGAAYEQYF. The CDR3 coding sequence is TGTGCCAGTCATCGGACAGGGGCCGCCTACGAGCAGTACTTC.

The chain couples TRBV5-1 to TRBJ2-2, with D tentatively TRBD1 (6 bases). V was shortened by 1 base and J by 4 bases, with 8 bases between the two germline ends. CDR3 length equals 14 residues. Germline loops: CDR1 SGHRS, CDR2 YFSETQ. CDR3 amino acids: CASSLIGGTGELFF. In DNA, the CDR3 is TGCGCCAGCAGCTTGATAGGGGGCACCGGGGAGCTGTTTTTT. The whole variable domain, remainder taken from reference TRBV5-1 and TRBJ2-2, is KAGVTQTPRYLIKTRGQQVTLSCSPISGHRSVSWYQQTPGQGLQFLFEYFSETQRNKGNFPGRFSGRQFSNSRSEMNVSTLELGDSALYLCASSLIGGTGELFFGEGSRLTVL.

This clone was detected only a few times. The gene calls are TRBV12-5 and TRBJ2-7; 7 positions agree with TRBD1. Trimming removed 6 bases from V and 3 bases from J; junction bases left unmatched: 2. CDR3 length equals 12 residues. Germline CDR1 is LGHNT and CDR2 is FRNRAP. DNA of the CDR3: TGTGCTAGTGGACGGGACAGCTACGAGCAGTACTTC. This codes for CASGRDSYEQYF.

This chain connects TRBV6-5 to TRBJ1-2; D might be TRBD1 (5 bases). Trimming removed 6 bases at V and 3 bases at J, with 14 bases between. The CDR3 has 14 residues. The germline gives CDR1 MNHEY, CDR2 SVGAGI. CDR3 DNA sequence: TGTGCCAGCAGGACATTTGGGGGGGACTATGGCTACACCTTC. Encoded protein: CASRTFGGDYGYTF.

CDR3 sequence: CAISGPGIYNSPLHF. The CDR3 DNA is TGTGCCATCAGTGGCCCGGGGATCTATAATTCACCCCTCCACTTT. The rearrangement links TRBV10-3 to TRBJ1-6; D is uncertain. The germline CDR1 and CDR2 sequences are ENHRY and SYGVKD. There are 15 residues in the CDR3. Trimming removed 4 bases from V and 3 bases from J, with 10 bases in between.

The chain uses TRBV10-3 and TRBJ1-4; possible D gene TRBD1, 6 bases. This CDR3 spans 15 amino acids. From germline, CDR1 is ENHRY and CDR2 SYGVKD. Trimming removed 6 bases from V and 0 bases from J, with 11 bases in between. The CDR3 nucleotides are TGTGCCATCAGCGACCCAGGGGCAACTAATGAAAAACTGTTTTTT. Protein sequence: CAISDPGATNEKLFF.

A single count supports this clone. The chain recombines TRBV6-2 or TRBV6-3 with TRBJ1-3; tentatively, D is TRBD1 (5 bases). The V gene lost 2 bases and the J gene lost 4 bases, with 12 bases spanning the gap. The V gene's germline CDR1 is MNHEY and CDR2 SVGEGT. This CDR3 spans 15 amino acids. CDR3 DNA sequence: TGTGCCAGCAGTTACCACGACAGAGAAGGAAACACCATATATTTT. Protein sequence: CASSYHDREGNTIYF.

V usage is TRBV29-1 and J usage is TRBJ1-2; D unresolved. The CDR3 extends over 11 amino acids. The germline V gene encodes CDR1 SQVTM and CDR2 ANQGSEA. The ends were cut back, 3 bases at V and 5 bases at J, with 7 bases in the middle. CDR3 in amino acids: CSVERQYGYTF. CDR3 in DNA: TGCAGCGTTGAGAGGCAGTATGGCTACACCTTC.

J is TRBJ2-5 and V is TRBV3-1 (or the pseudogene TRBV3-2); 7 nucleotides align to TRBD1. The CDR3 is made up of 14 amino acids. The V and J ends lost 9 bases and 5 bases, in that order; junction bases with no gene match: 12. Germline V lookup: CDR1 LGHDT, CDR2 YNNKEL (reference sequence). The CDR3 is CASNRGLRHETQYF. Written as DNA, the CDR3 is TGTGCCAGTAACAGGGGCCTAAGACATGAGACCCAGTACTTC.

To note about this clone: Other DNA variants within this sample encode the same CDR3. V is TRBV18 and J is TRBJ2-7, with TRBD1 matching over 9 bases. This CDR3 region has 14 residues. V shed 3 bases, J shed 5 bases, and the junction held 5 bases outside the gene matches. Germline V lookup: CDR1 KGHSH, CDR2 LQKENI. The CDR3 DNA follows: TGTGCCAGCTCACCGGGACAGGGTGTCGACGAGCAGTACTTC. Its translation is CASSPGQGVDEQYF.

The rearrangement uses TRBV29-1 and TRBJ1-2, with TRBD1 as a possible D gene (5 bases). With 3 bases removed from V and 6 bases from J, the gap between germline ends came to 11 bases. CDR1 is SQVTM and CDR2 is ANQGSEA in the germline V gene. The CDR3 sequence is 12 residues long. This CDR3 is CSVDDLGDGYTF. In DNA form, the CDR3 reads TGCAGCGTTGATGATTTAGGGGATGGCTACACCTTC.

V gene TRBV15 combines with J gene TRBJ2-7; weak D call: TRBD1 (5 bases). CDR3 length: 14 amino acids. Germline V gives CDR1 LNHNV, CDR2 YYDKDF (reference sequence). The germline V and J ends were trimmed by 0 bases and 7 bases, with 13 bases remaining between them. The CDR3 is CATSRDQGVLEQYF. The CDR3 DNA sequence: TGTGCCACCAGCAGAGATCAAGGGGTCCTTGAGCAGTACTTC. Supplemented by reference TRBV15 and TRBJ2-7, the full variable domain reads DAMVIQNPRYQVTQFGKPVTLSCSQTLNHNVMYWYQQKSSQAPKLLFHYYDKDFNNEADTPDNFQSRRPNTSFCFLDIRSPGLGDTAMYLCATSRDQGVLEQYFGPGTRLTVT.